This is a list of T cell receptor beta chains from one sample in a study of regulatory T cells in long-lasting Graves disease. In TCRdb, the multiplex PCR reads were re-called with MiXCR into one record per CDR3 protein. The sample comprises about 470,000 distinct CDR3 sequences, more than 13% of which are singletons, and around 17% rests with the top ten. This sample was also put to use in a study of T cells in Graves' hyperthyroidism and ophthalmopathy.

Sequencing was performed on peripheral blood mononuclear cells (PBMCs), taken at new diagnosis, from a patient treated with antithyroid drugs. The source of these receptors is a woman aged 25-40 years with Graves disease. CDR3s include the opening cysteine and the closing phenylalanine or tryptophan. D genes are given only for firm matches. Clone size appears in some rows only: once, few, many, or a class for an expanded clone.

V gene	J gene	D gene	clone size	CDR3 protein
TRBV6-5	TRBJ2-3	TRBD2	.	CASSYSTPSGTTTDTQYF
TRBV4-1	TRBJ2-1	.	few	CASSQDLPVGPWDEQFF
TRBV20-1	TRBJ2-4	.	few	CSARDVSSLVYIQYF
TRBV3-1	TRBJ2-4	.	.	CASSQEGATAVPKNIQYF
TRBV12-3/TRBV12-4	TRBJ2-1	TRBD2	.	CASSQGLAGVGNEQFF
TRBV5-8	TRBJ2-7	TRBD2	few	CASSLGRVYPYEQYF
TRBV7-8	TRBJ2-2	TRBD2	many	CASRTGTSGTNTGELFF
TRBV20-1	TRBJ2-1	.	many	CSARRVELQFF
TRBV7-9	TRBJ2-1	.	.	CASSQSKVQGDEQFF
TRBV6-1	TRBJ2-1	TRBD2	many	CASRSSGRAGDEQFF